Sequencing of this T cell receptor beta chain was carried out in a study of blood T cell repertoires in COVID-19. Study context: Acute and convalescent COVID-19 specimens originated in the United States, Italy and Spain. Sources were T cells, B-cell-depleted T cells, or PBMCs; the material itself was cDNA or gDNA.

Under the authors' procedure: Amplification of reference gene primers provided the estimated nucleated cell counts. Only in-frame clones appear in the TCRdb table, and some are missing; sequencing was by immunoSEQ multiplex PCR. The D gene and trimming were derived from the DNA, and the V and J assignments and clone size from that table. The sample holds some 240,000 clones, 65% to 85% seen once. V lost 5 bases to trimming and J lost 4 bases; unmatched junction nucleotides: 4. The CDR3 spans 14 residues. The germline V gene has CDR1 SEHNR and CDR2 FQNEAQ (reference sequence). This TCR was sampled from a human donor in a cohort sampled during active COVID-19. The V gene is TRBV7-9, the J gene TRBJ2-7, with 11 bases matching TRBD2. The sequencing sample was made of peripheral blood. CDR3 in amino acids: CASSHTSGSYEQYF. Written as DNA, the CDR3 is TGTGCCAGCAGCCATACTAGCGGGAGTTACGAGCAGTACTTC.